This TCR beta chain was retrieved from a study of cytomegalovirus exposure and HLA in healthy donors. TCRdb's copy holds only in-frame clones and misses some; the assay was immunoSEQ multiplex PCR. The sample consists of under 400,000 clones, roughly 85% of them appearing once. Deletions cut 4 bases from V and 8 bases from J, with 20 bases between. Germline lookup yields CDR1 SGHDN and CDR2 FVKESK. The CDR3 length is 15 residues. A few counts support this clone. The receptor was derived from a woman between 18 and 30 years old in good health and CMV-seronegative. What was sequenced was PBMCs. The rearrangement joins TRBV14 to TRBJ1-2; a weak D match, TRBD1 (5 bases). CDR3 region: CASSRTQGSSGGYTF. CDR3 DNA sequence: TGTGCCAGCAGCCGTACTCAGGGCTCCTCTGGAGGCTACACCTTC.